These T cell receptor beta chains were read from a single sample in a study of blood T cell repertoires in COVID-19. Measured with immunoSEQ multiplex PCR; TCRdb has only the in-frame clones, and not every one. Altogether 65,000 to 85,000 clones are present, less than 90% being singletons, with the ten largest covering 4.4%. Sequenced material: peripheral blood. The source is a man in his forties or fifties with active COVID-19. CDR3s include the opening cysteine and the closing phenylalanine or tryptophan. D genes are given only for firm matches. Not all rows give a size; the values are once, few, many and, for expanded clones, a class.

>TRBV3-1/TRBV3-2|-|-|14|TRBJ2-1
TGTGCCAGCAAGAGTGGGAGAGCTGGGAATGAGCAGTTCTTC
CASKSGRAGNEQFF
>TRBV19|-|-|16|TRBJ2-6
TGTGCCAGTAGGAGACAGGGACTCTCTGGGGCCAACGTCCTGACTTTC
CASRRQGLSGANVLTF
>TRBV7-9|TRBD2|-|14|TRBJ2-1
TGTGCCAGCAGCTTAGGTGGACTAGCGGGAGAGCAGTTCTTC
CASSLGGLAGEQFF
>TRBV11-3|-|-|12|TRBJ2-2
TGTGCCAGCAGCCTACACACCGGGGAGCTGTTTTTT
CASSLHTGELFF
>TRBV5-4|-|few|12|TRBJ2-1
TGTGCCAGCAGCCAAAACAATCCTGAGCAGTTCTTC
CASSQNNPEQFF
>TRBV29-1|TRBD2|-|17|TRBJ2-1
TGCAGCGTTGAAGAGTGGCGGGAGAAGTTTCTTTACAATGAGCAGTTCTTC
CSVEEWREKFLYNEQFF
>TRBV28|TRBD1|-|14|TRBJ1-5
TGTGCCAGCACCCAGACAGGGAGCCATCAGCCCCAGCATTTT
CASTQTGSHQPQHF
>TRBV11-3|TRBD2|-|16|TRBJ2-2
TGTGCCAGCAGCTTATCAGCGGGGGGACTGACCGGGGAGCTGTTTTTT
CASSLSAGGLTGELFF
>TRBV19|-|-|15|TRBJ1-5
TGTGCCAGTAGTATTTGGGGCGATAGCAATCAGCCCCAGCATTTT
CASSIWGDSNQPQHF
>TRBV15|-|few|18|TRBJ1-1
TGTGCCACCAGCAGAGATATGGGAGGAAAGCCCTTGATTGCTGAAGCTTTCTTT
CATSRDMGGKPLIAEAFF
>TRBV6-5|TRBD1|-|10|TRBJ1-2
TGTGCCAGCAGACAGGGGGGCTACACCTTC
CASRQGGYTF
>TRBV7-9|TRBD2|-|16|TRBJ2-1
TGTGCCAGCAGCAAAAGCCCAGCGGGGGGGTACAATGAGCAGTTCTTC
CASSKSPAGGYNEQFF
>TRBV4-3|TRBD2|-|15|TRBJ2-7
TGCGCCAGCAGCCAAGATAGCGGGGCCTCCTACGAGCAGTACTTC
CASSQDSGASYEQYF
>TRBV5-1|-|-|12|TRBJ2-5
TGCGCCAGCAGCTTGGCCATGGAGACCCAGTACTTC
CASSLAMETQYF
>TRBV6-2/TRBV6-3|-|-|15|TRBJ2-2
TGTGCCAGCAGTTACTCGACAGGGAACACCGGGGAGCTGTTTTTT
CASSYSTGNTGELFF
>TRBV7-9|-|-|11|TRBJ2-7
TGTGCCAGCAGCTTGAATGGCCTCTTATTCTTC
CASSLNGLLFF
>TRBV7-3|TRBD2|few|18|TRBJ2-1
TGTGCCAGCAGCTTAAGGTCTAGCGGGGGGGCCAGGGCCAATGAGCAGTTCTTC
CASSLRSSGGARANEQFF
>TRBV9|TRBD2|-|15|TRBJ2-7
TGTGCCAGCAGCCCCACGGGGCTGGGGGGGAGTGAGCAGTACTTC
CASSPTGLGGSEQYF
>TRBV21-1|-|-|17|TRBJ2-7
TGTGCCAGCAGCAAAGCGGGAGGACTAGCGTTCTCCTACGAGCAGTACTTC
CASSKAGGLAFSYEQYF
>TRBV14|-|-|15|TRBJ1-1
TGTGCCAGCAGCCAAGAAATCCGGGGGATCACTGAAGCTTTCTTT
CASSQEIRGITEAFF
>TRBV7-2|TRBD1|-|14|TRBJ2-5
TGTGCCAGCAGGTCGGACAGGTACCAAGAGACCCAGTACTTC
CASRSDRYQETQYF
>TRBV30|-|once|14|TRBJ2-6
TGTGCCTGGGTACCAGGCTCTGGGGCCAACGTCCTGACTTTC
CAWVPGSGANVLTF
>TRBV4-3|-|-|14|TRBJ2-7
TGCGCCAGCAGCCAAGACTTTGGAGTCTACGAGCAGTACTTC
CASSQDFGVYEQYF
>TRBV30|-|-|16|TRBJ2-2
TGTGCCTCCCATCCGTGGACTCCTCGGAACACCGGGGAGCTGTTTTTT
CASHPWTPRNTGELFF
>TRBV2|TRBD2|-|20|TRBJ2-4
TGTGCCAGCAGTGAAGCAAGGTTTAGACTAGCGGGTCAAGCCAAAAACATTCAGTACTTC
CASSEARFRLAGQAKNIQYF
>TRBV7-9|TRBD2|-|14|TRBJ2-3
TGTGCCAGCAGCATAGCGGGGGGTACAGATACGCAGTATTTT
CASSIAGGTDTQYF
>TRBV4-3|-|few|15|TRBJ1-1
TGCGCCAGCAGCCAATCGTCTCAGGGGAACACTGAAGCTTTCTTT
CASSQSSQGNTEAFF
>TRBV21-1|-|-|21|TRBJ1-3
TGTGCCAGCAGCAAACATTCGACGGTCAACCGGGACAGGGGGCGGGGAAACACCATATATTTT
CASSKHSTVNRDRGRGNTIYF
>TRBV4-3|-|-|15|TRBJ2-7
TGCGCCAGCAGCCAGGGGGCAGCCCCATCCTACGAGCAGTACTTC
CASSQGAAPSYEQYF
>TRBV2|TRBD1|-|14|TRBJ1-5
TGTGCCAGCACCTCCGACAGGGGTCGGCAGCCCCAGCATTTT
CASTSDRGRQPQHF
>TRBV15|-|-|16|TRBJ2-2
TGTGCCACCAGCAGAGAACGTAGGCTTCAGGGCGGGGAGCTGTTTTTT
CATSRERRLQGGELFF
>TRBV14|TRBD1|-|15|TRBJ1-2
TGTGCCAGCAGCCGAACAATCCGGGACAGGGATGGCTACACCTTC
CASSRTIRDRDGYTF
>TRBV5-1|-|-|14|TRBJ2-2
TGCGCCAGCAGCTCTGACAGCCGGCCCGGGGAGCTGTTTTTT
CASSSDSRPGELFF
>TRBV4-2|TRBD2|-|19|TRBJ2-1
TGTGCCAGCAGCCAAGACGTAGAAGCGGGGGGACGACCTTACAATGAGCAGTTCTTC
CASSQDVEAGGRPYNEQFF
>TRBV30|TRBD1|-|12|TRBJ1-6
TGTGCCTGGGGACAGGGGAATTCACCCCTCCACTTT
CAWGQGNSPLHF
>TRBV6-2/TRBV6-3|TRBD1|-|14|TRBJ1-1
TGTGCCAGCAGTCTAGACAGGGGGAGAACTGAAGCTTTCTTT
CASSLDRGRTEAFF
>TRBV28|-|-|14|TRBJ1-3
TGTGCCAGCAGTTTATCAGGGAACGGAAACACCATATATTTT
CASSLSGNGNTIYF
>TRBV11-1|TRBD1|-|13|TRBJ2-1
TGTGCCAGCAGCCGGGGACAGTACAATGAGCAGTTCTTC
CASSRGQYNEQFF
>TRBV28|TRBD1|-|17|TRBJ2-2
TGTGCCAGCAGGGACCCACGGGACAGGTTTAACACCGGGGAGCTGTTTTTT
CASRDPRDRFNTGELFF